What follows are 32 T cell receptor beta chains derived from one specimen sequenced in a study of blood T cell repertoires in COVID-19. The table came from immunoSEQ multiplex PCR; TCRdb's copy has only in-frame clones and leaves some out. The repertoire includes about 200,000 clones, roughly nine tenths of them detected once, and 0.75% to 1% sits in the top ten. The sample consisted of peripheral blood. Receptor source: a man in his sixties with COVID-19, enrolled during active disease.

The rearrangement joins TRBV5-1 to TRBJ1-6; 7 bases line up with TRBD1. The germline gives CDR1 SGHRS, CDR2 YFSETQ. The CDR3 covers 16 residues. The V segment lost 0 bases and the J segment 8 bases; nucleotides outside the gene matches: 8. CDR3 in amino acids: CASSLEGTAIYSPLHF. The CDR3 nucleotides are TGCGCCAGCAGCTTGGAGGGGACAGCCATCTATTCACCCCTCCACTTT.

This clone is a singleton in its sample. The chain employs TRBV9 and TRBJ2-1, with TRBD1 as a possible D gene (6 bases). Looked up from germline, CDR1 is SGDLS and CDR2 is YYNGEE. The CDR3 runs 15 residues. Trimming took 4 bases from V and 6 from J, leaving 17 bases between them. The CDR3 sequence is CASSLTQGFPNEQFF. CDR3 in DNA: TGTGCCAGCAGCCTCACCCAGGGGTTTCCCAATGAGCAGTTCTTC. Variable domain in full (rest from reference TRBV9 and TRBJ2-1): DSGVTQTPKHLITATGQRVTLRCSPRSGDLSVYWYQQSLDQGLQFLIQYYNGEERAKGNILERFSAQQFPDLHSELNLSSLELGDSALYFCASSLTQGFPNEQFFGPGTRLTVL.

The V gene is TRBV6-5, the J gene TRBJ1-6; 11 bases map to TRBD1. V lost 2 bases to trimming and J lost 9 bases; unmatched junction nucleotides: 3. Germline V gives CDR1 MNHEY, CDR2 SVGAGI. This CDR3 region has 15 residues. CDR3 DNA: TGTGCCAGCAGTTACAAGGGACAGGGGGGTTCACCCCTCCACTTT. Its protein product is CASSYKGQGGSPLHF.

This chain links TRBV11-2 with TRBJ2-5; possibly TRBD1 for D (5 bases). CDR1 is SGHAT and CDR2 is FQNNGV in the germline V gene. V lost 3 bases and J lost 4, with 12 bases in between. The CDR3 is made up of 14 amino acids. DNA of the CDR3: TGTGCCAGCAGCTTGCTACCAGGGTTAGAGACCCAGTACTTC. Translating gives CASSLLPGLETQYF. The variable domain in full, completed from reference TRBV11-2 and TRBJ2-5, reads EAGVAQSPRYKIIEKRQSVAFWCNPISGHATLYWYQQILGQGPKLLIQFQNNGVVDDSQLPKDRFSAERLKGVDSTLKIQPAKLEDSAVYLCASSLLPGLETQYFGPGTRLLVL.

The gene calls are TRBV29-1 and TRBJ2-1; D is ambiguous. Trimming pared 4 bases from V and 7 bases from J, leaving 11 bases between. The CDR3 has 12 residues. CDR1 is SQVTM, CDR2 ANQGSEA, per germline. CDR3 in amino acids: CSVGSRRNEQFF. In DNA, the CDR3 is TGCAGCGTTGGATCTAGGCGGAATGAGCAGTTCTTC.

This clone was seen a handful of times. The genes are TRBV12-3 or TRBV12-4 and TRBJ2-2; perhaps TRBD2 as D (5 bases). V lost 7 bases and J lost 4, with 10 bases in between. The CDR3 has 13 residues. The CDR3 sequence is CASTSSGTGELFF. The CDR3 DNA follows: TGTGCCAGCACCTCGAGCGGCACCGGGGAGCTGTTTTTT.

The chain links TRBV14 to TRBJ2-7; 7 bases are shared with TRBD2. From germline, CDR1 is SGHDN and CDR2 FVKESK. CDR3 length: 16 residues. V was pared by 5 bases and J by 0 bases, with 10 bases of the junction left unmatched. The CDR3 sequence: CASSLPGASGSYEQYF. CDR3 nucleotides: TGTGCCAGCAGCTTACCCGGGGCTAGCGGCTCCTACGAGCAGTACTTC.

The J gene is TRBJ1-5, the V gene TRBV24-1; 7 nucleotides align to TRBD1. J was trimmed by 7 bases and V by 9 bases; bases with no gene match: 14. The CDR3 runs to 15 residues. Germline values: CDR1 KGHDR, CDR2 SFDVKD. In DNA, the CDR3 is TGTGCCACCCGTAAGACAGGGACCGGGTTACAGCCCCAGCATTTT. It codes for CATRKTGTGLQPQHF.

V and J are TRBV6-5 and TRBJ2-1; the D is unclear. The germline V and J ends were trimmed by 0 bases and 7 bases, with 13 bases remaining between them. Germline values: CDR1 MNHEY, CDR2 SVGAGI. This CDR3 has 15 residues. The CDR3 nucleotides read TGTGCCAGCAGTTACTCTTACGGGTCTGGTAATGAGCAGTTCTTC. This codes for CASSYSYGSGNEQFF.

CDR3 loop: CASSQGTAEYYEQYF. DNA for the CDR3: TGCGCCAGCAGCCAAGGGACAGCAGAGTACTACGAGCAGTACTTC. J is TRBJ2-7 and V is TRBV4-1; perhaps TRBD1 as D (6 bases). This CDR3 contains 15 residues. Trimming shortened V by 1 base and J by 3 bases, and 13 bases separated the two germline ends. Germline CDR1 reads MGHRA; CDR2 reads YSYEKL.

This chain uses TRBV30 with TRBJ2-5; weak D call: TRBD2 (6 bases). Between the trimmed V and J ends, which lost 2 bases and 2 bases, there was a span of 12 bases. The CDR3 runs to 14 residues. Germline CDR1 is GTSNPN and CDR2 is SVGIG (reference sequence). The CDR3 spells CAWSRGGTQETQYF. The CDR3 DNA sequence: TGTGCCTGGAGTCGGGGCGGGACGCAAGAGACCCAGTACTTC. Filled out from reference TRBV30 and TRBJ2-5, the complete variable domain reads SQTIHQWPATLVQPVGSPLSLECTVEGTSNPNLYWYRQAAGRGLQLLFYSVGIGQISSEVPQNLSASRPQDRQFILSSKKLLLSDSGFYLCAWSRGGTQETQYFGPGTRLLVL.

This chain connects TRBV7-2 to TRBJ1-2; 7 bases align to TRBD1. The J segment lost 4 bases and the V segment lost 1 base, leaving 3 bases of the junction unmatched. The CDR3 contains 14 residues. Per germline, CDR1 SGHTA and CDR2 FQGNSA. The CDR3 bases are TGTGCCAGCAGCTTAGGACAGGGCACCTATGGCTACACCTTC. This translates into CASSLGQGTYGYTF.

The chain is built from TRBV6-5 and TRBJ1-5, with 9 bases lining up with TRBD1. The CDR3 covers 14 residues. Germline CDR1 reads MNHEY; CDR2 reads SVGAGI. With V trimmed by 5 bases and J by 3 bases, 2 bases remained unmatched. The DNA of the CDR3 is TGTGCCAGCAGTACAGGGGGCGTCAATCAGCCCCAGCATTTT. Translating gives CASSTGGVNQPQHF.

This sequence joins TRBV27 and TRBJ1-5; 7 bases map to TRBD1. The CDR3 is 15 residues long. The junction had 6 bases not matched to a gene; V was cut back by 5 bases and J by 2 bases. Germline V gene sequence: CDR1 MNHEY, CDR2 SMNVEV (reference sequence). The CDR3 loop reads CASSPAGTGNQPQHF. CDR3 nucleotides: TGTGCCAGCAGTCCGGCCGGGACAGGCAATCAGCCCCAGCATTTT.

DNA for the CDR3: TGTGCCAGCTCACGAACCGGGACTGAAGCTTTCTTT. Its translation: CASSRTGTEAFF. The gene calls are TRBV18 and TRBJ1-1, with D unresolved. The CDR3 sequence is 12 residues long. The V and J ends lost 4 bases and 5 bases respectively, with 8 bases between them. CDR1 is KGHSH, CDR2 LQKENI, per germline.

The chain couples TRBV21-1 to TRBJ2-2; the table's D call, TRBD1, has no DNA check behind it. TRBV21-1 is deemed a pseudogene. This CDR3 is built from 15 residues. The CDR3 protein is CASSSRTGLTGELFF. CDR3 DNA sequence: TGTGCCAGCAGCAGCCGGACAGGGCTCACCGGGGAGCTGTTTTTT.

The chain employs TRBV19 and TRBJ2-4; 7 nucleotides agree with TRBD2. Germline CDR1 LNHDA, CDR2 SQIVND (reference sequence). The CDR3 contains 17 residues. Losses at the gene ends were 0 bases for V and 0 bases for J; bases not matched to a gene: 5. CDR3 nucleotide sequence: TGTGCCAGTAGTATAGAGCTAGCGGAGGGAGCCAAAAACATTCAGTACTTC. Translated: CASSIELAEGAKNIQYF. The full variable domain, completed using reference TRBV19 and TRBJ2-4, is DGGITQSPKYLFRKEGQNVTLSCEQNLNHDAMYWYRQDPGQGLRLIYYSQIVNDFQKGDIAEGYSVSREKKESFPLTVTSAQKNPTAFYLCASSIELAEGAKNIQYFGAGTRLSVL.

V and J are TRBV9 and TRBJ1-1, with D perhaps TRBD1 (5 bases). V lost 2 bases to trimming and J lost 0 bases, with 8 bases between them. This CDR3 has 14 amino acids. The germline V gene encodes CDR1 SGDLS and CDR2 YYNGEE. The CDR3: CASSVTGLNTEAFF. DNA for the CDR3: TGTGCCAGCAGCGTTACAGGCCTGAACACTGAAGCTTTCTTT.

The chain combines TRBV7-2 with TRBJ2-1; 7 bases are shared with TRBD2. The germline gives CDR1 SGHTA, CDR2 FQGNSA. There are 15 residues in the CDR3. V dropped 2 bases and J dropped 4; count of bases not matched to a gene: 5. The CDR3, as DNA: TGTGCCAGCAGCTTATCTAGCGGAGAGTACAATGAGCAGTTCTTC. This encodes CASSLSSGEYNEQFF.

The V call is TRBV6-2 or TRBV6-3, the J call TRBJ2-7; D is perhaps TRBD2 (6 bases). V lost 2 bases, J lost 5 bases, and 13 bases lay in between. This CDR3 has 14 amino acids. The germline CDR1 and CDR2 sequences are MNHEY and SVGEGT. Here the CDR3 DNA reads TGTGCCAGCAGTTACGGTGGGACTCTCAACGAGCAGTACTTC. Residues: CASSYGGTLNEQYF.

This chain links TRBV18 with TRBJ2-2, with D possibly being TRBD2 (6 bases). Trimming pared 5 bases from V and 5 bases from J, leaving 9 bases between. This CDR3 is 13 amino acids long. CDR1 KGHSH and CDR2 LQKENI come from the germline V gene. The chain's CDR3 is CASSNAGTGELFF. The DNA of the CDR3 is TGTGCCAGCTCAAACGCGGGGACCGGGGAGCTGTTTTTT.

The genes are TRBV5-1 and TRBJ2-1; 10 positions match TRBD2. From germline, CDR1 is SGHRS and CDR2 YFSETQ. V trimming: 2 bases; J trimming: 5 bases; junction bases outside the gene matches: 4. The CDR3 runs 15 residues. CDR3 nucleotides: TGCGCCAGCAGCTTAAGGACTAGCGGCGACAATGAGCAGTTCTTC. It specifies CASSLRTSGDNEQFF.

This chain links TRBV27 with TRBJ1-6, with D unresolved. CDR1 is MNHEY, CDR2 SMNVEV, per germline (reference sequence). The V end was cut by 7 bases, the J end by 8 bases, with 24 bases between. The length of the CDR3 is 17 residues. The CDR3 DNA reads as TGTGCCAGCACCTTTATCCGGGGTGCGGCGGTAGATTCACCCCTCCACTTT. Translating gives CASTFIRGAAVDSPLHF.

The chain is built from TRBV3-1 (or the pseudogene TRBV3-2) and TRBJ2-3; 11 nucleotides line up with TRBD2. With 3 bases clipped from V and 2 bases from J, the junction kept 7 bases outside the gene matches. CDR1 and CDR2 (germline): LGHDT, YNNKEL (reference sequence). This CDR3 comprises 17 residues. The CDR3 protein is CASSQRRTSGSTDTQYF. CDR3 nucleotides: TGTGCCAGCAGCCAGCGGAGGACTAGCGGGTCCACAGATACGCAGTATTTT.

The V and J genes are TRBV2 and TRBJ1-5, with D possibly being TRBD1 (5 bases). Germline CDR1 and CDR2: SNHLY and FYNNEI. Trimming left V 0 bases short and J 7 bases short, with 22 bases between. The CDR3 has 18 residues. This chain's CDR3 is CASSEAFWRTGGMQPQHF. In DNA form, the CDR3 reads TGTGCCAGCAGTGAAGCCTTTTGGCGAACGGGGGGTATGCAGCCCCAGCATTTT.

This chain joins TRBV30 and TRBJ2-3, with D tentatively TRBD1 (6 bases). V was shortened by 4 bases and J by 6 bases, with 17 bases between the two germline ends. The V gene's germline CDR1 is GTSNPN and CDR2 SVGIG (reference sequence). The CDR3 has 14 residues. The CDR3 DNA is TGTGCCTGGAATACCGGGACATCGTTCGATACGCAGTATTTT. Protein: CAWNTGTSFDTQYF.

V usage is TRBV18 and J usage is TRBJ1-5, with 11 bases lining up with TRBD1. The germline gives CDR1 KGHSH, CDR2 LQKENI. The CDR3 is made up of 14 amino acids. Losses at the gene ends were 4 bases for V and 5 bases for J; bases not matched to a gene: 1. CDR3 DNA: TGTGCCAGCTCACGGACAGGGGGCCATCAGCCCCAGCATTTT. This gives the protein CASSRTGGHQPQHF. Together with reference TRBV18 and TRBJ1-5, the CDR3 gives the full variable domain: NAGVMQNPRHLVRRRGQEARLRCSPMKGHSHVYWYRQLPEEGLKFMVYLQKENIIDESGMPKERFSAEFPKEGPSILRIQQVVRGDSAAYFCASSRTGGHQPQHFGDGTRLSIL.

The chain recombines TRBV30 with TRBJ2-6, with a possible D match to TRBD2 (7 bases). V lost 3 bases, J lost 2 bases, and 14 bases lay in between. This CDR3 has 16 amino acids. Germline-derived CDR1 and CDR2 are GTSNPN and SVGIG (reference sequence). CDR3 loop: CAWRAGAIPGANVLTF. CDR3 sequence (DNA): TGTGCCTGGAGGGCGGGGGCTATCCCTGGGGCCAACGTCCTGACTTTC.

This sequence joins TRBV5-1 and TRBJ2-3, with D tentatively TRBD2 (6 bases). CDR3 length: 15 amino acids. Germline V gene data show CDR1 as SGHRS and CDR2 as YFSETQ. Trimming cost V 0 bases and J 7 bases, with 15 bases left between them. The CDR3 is CASSLEGTGGNTQYF. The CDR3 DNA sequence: TGCGCCAGCAGCTTGGAGGGCACCGGCGGGAATACGCAGTATTTT.

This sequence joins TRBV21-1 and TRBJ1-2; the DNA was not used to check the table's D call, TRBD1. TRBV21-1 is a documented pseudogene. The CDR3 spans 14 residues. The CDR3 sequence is CASSKDSGNYGYTF. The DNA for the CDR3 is TGTGCCAGCAGCAAAGATTCAGGGAACTATGGCTACACCTTC.

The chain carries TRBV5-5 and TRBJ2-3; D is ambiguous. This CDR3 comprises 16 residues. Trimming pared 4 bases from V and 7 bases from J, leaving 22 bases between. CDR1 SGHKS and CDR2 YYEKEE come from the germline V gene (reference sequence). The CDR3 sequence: CASSPREDGFSYTQYF. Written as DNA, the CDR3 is TGTGCCAGCAGCCCAAGAGAGGATGGCTTTTCATATACGCAGTATTTT.

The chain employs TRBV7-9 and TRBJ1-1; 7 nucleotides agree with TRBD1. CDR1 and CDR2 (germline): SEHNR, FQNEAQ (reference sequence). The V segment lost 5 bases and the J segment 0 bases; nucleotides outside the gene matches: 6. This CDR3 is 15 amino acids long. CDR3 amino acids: CASSGTASMNTEAFF. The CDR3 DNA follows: TGTGCCAGCAGCGGGACAGCGAGCATGAACACTGAAGCTTTCTTT.